Below, 21 T cell receptor beta chains from the same sample are listed, as sequenced in a study of T-cell reconstitution after alpha-beta-depleted transplantation in children. The TCRbeta library was prepared with unique molecular identifiers. TCRdb re-called the PCR reads with MiXCR, one entry per CDR3 protein. Of 450,000 to 550,000 distinct CDR3 sequences in the sample, roughly 10% were seen once. The specimen comprised PBMCs, mostly from graft donor cells, sampled 180 days after TCRalphabeta/CD19-depleted stem cell transplant. The receptors were gathered from a female patient between 2 and 15 years old who had a stem cell transplant for aplastic anemia, so the T cells may come from the graft donor.

At least ten counts were recorded for this clonotype. This chain links TRBV6-2 or TRBV6-3 with TRBJ2-3; D is possibly TRBD2 (5 bases). The ends were cut back, 6 bases at V and 2 bases at J, with 15 bases in the middle. Germline CDR1 and CDR2: MNHEY and SVGEGT. The CDR3 consists of 15 residues. The CDR3 protein is CASRRPGIPTDTQYF. The CDR3 DNA follows: TGTGCCAGCAGACGTCCCGGGATACCCACAGATACGCAGTATTTT.

The chain combines TRBV27 with TRBJ2-3; 7 positions match TRBD1. The V segment lost 2 bases and the J segment 0 bases; nucleotides outside the gene matches: 5. Per the germline V gene, CDR1 is MNHEY and CDR2 is SMNVEV (reference sequence). This CDR3 comprises 16 residues. CDR3 region: CASSLRTGPSTDTQYF. The CDR3 DNA reads TGTGCCAGCAGTTTACGGACAGGACCCAGCACAGATACGCAGTATTTT.

The V call is TRBV28, the J call TRBJ1-5; 7 nucleotides agree with TRBD1. After removal of 4 bases from V and 3 bases from J, the junction contained 6 bases not matched to a gene. Germline-derived CDR1 and CDR2 are MDHEN and SYDVKM. The length of the CDR3 is 15 residues. The CDR3 loop is CASSSITGDNQPQHF. CDR3 DNA: TGTGCCAGCAGTTCGATAACAGGGGACAATCAGCCCCAGCATTTT.

The rearrangement joins TRBV20-1 to TRBJ1-1; D is possibly TRBD1 (5 bases). The CDR3 spans 14 residues. CDR1 and CDR2 (germline): DFQATT, SNEGSKA (reference sequence). The V gene lost 6 bases and the J gene lost 1 base, with 15 bases spanning the gap. The CDR3 protein is CSAKWGIPNTEAFF. The CDR3 DNA reads TGCAGTGCCAAGTGGGGGATACCGAACACTGAAGCTTTCTTT.

This clonotype came up a few times. The V call is TRBV27, the J call TRBJ2-1; D ambiguous. Germline CDR1 MNHEY, CDR2 SMNVEV (reference sequence). The CDR3 runs 15 residues. Trimming stripped 7 bases from V and 0 bases from J, with 13 bases between. In nucleotides, the CDR3 is TGTGCCAGCACCTCCTCCCCGAGCTCCTACAATGAGCAGTTCTTC. Its protein product is CASTSSPSSYNEQFF.

This clonotype came up a few times. V gene TRBV11-2 combines with J gene TRBJ2-7; 10 positions match TRBD2. The ends lost 3 bases at V and 1 base at J; junction bases unmatched: 3. The CDR3 contains 15 residues. Germline lookup yields CDR1 SGHAT and CDR2 FQNNGV. The CDR3 nucleotides read TGTGCCAGCAGCTTTAGCGGGAGGAGGTCCTACGAGCAGTACTTC. This encodes CASSFSGRRSYEQYF.

J is TRBJ1-1 and V is TRBV6-5; 10 bases are a match to TRBD1. V gave up 5 bases and J gave up 12 bases; unmatched junction bases: 9. Germline values: CDR1 MNHEY, CDR2 SVGAGI. The length of the CDR3 is 13 residues. The CDR3 region is CASSNRDRGITFF. As DNA, the CDR3 is TGTGCCAGCAGTAACCGGGACAGGGGAATAACTTTCTTT.

In regard to this clonotype: Given a much more abundant clone one base away, this may be a read error. V usage is TRBV28 and J usage is TRBJ2-3; D is undetermined. Germline V gives CDR1 MDHEN, CDR2 SYDVKM. This CDR3 has 15 amino acids. The CDR3: CASMKASIPGDAQYF. Written as DNA, the CDR3 is TGTGCCAGCATGAAGGCTTCCATCCCCGGAGATGCGCAGTATTTT.

In its sample, this clonotype was seen a few times. V and J are TRBV28 and TRBJ1-2; 9 bases fit TRBD1. CDR1 and CDR2 from the germline V gene are MDHEN and SYDVKM. The CDR3 runs 15 residues. The V gene end was trimmed by 2 bases and the J gene end by 3 bases; junction bases not matched to a gene: 4. DNA for the CDR3: TGTGCCAGCAGTTTAACCGGGACAGGGCACTATGGCTACACCTTC. Its translation is CASSLTGTGHYGYTF.

This clonotype has a count of ten or more. The CDR3 loop reads CSAPGLAGQETQYF. CDR3 nucleotide sequence: TGCAGTGCCCCGGGACTAGCGGGACAAGAGACCCAGTACTTC. This sequence joins TRBV20-1 and TRBJ2-5, with 13 bases fitting TRBD2. This CDR3 is built from 14 residues. V was pared by 6 bases and J by 2 bases, with 3 bases of the junction left unmatched. CDR1 is DFQATT, CDR2 SNEGSKA, per germline (reference sequence).

The V gene is TRBV11-3, the J gene TRBJ2-2; 8 bases fit TRBD2. CDR1 and CDR2 from the germline V gene are SGHNT and YENEEA. V dropped 1 base and J dropped 9; count of bases not matched to a gene: 1. The CDR3 sequence is 13 residues long. The chain's CDR3 is CASSLGTSRELFF. The CDR3 DNA sequence: TGTGCCAGCAGCTTAGGGACTAGCCGGGAGCTGTTTTTT.

This clonotype was detected a few times. The chain carries TRBV30 and TRBJ2-7; D perhaps matches TRBD1 (6 bases). Trimming pared 3 bases from V and 9 bases from J, leaving 18 bases between. Per germline, CDR1 GTSNPN and CDR2 SVGIG (reference sequence). The CDR3 consists of 13 residues. CDR3 region: CAWSGIASGVQYV. The CDR3 region has the DNA TGTGCCTGGAGCGGTATAGCCTCAGGGGTGCAGTACGTC.

This chain uses TRBV5-1 with TRBJ1-5; 7 nucleotides agree with TRBD1. The CDR3 runs 14 residues. The germline CDR1 and CDR2 sequences are SGHRS and YFSETQ. Trimming cost V 4 bases and J 5 bases; bases outside gene matches: 6. The CDR3 DNA reads TGCGCCAGCAGCCCTGGACAGGATCATCAGCCCCAGCATTTT. It is translated as CASSPGQDHQPQHF.

This clonotype came up a few times. The V and J genes are TRBV21-1 and TRBJ2-7; the D call in the table, TRBD2, was not verified against the DNA. TRBV21-1 is classified as a pseudogene. The CDR3 totals 20 residues. The CDR3 sequence: CASGPLPGGLAGEVFYEQYF. The CDR3 DNA reads TGTGCCAGCGGGCCTCTACCCGGGGGTTTAGCGGGAGAGGTCTTCTACGAGCAGTACTTC.

This clonotype turned up a few times. The CDR3 is CSARLAGSYEQYF. CDR3 nucleotides: TGCAGTGCCCGACTAGCGGGCTCCTACGAGCAGTACTTC. The rearrangement uses TRBV20-1 and TRBJ2-7; TRBD2 matches 10 bases. The germline V gene encodes CDR1 DFQATT and CDR2 SNEGSKA (reference sequence). The CDR3 covers 13 residues. V was pared by 6 bases and J by 0 bases, with 2 bases of the junction left unmatched.

This clonotype was picked up a small number of times. This chain uses TRBV28 with TRBJ1-5, with TRBD1 matching over 7 bases. The germline V gene encodes CDR1 MDHEN and CDR2 SYDVKM. V lost 6 bases, J lost 1 base, and 9 bases stayed unmatched. The CDR3 covers 16 residues. The CDR3 DNA follows: TGTGCCAGCAGACCGAGGGGGCCCAGGAGCAATCAGCCCCAGCATTTT. Amino acids: CASRPRGPRSNQPQHF.

The chain is built from TRBV5-8 and TRBJ2-2; TRBD2 might be the D (6 bases). This CDR3 is built from 15 residues. CDR1 SGHTS and CDR2 YDEGEE come from the germline V gene. V lost 4 bases, J lost 6 bases, and 16 bases lay in between. This CDR3 reads CASSLDGGDSGELFF. The CDR3 bases are TGTGCCAGCAGCCTCGACGGGGGTGATTCCGGGGAGCTGTTTTTT.

The table lists this clonotype with a few counts. The chain recombines TRBV5-1 with TRBJ2-5; no reliable D call. The germline V gene has CDR1 SGHRS and CDR2 YFSETQ. The V end lost 0 bases, the J end lost 2 bases, and 5 bases lay between the germline ends. The CDR3 sequence is 13 residues long. The CDR3 bases are TGCGCCAGCAGCTTGGTTTGGCAAGAGACCCAGTACTTC. Encoded protein: CASSLVWQETQYF.

To note about this clonotype: This likely comes from a read error, as the CDR3 has no conserved phenylalanine or tryptophan at its end. The rearrangement uses TRBV11-3 and TRBJ2-7, with 9 bases fitting TRBD2. There are 14 residues in the CDR3. V was clipped by 3 bases and J by 2 bases; unmatched bases: 2. Germline lookup yields CDR1 SGHNT and CDR2 YENEEA. This CDR3 is CASSFGGGAYEQYL. CDR3 in DNA: TGTGCCAGCAGCTTTGGCGGGGGGGCCTACGAGCAGTACTTG.

This clonotype was counted ten times or more. V and J are TRBV12-3 or TRBV12-4 and TRBJ2-3; D might be TRBD2 (5 bases). The V end was cut by 10 bases, the J end by 2 bases, with 16 bases between. The length of the CDR3 is 14 residues. CDR3 loop: CATLTGVLTDTQYF. The CDR3 DNA is TGTGCCACCCTAACCGGGGTCCTCACAGATACGCAGTATTTT.

This chain joins TRBV3-1 and TRBJ2-1; a possible D gene is TRBD1 (5 bases). CDR3 length: 17 residues. V dropped 1 base and J dropped 2 bases, with 15 bases sitting between them. Germline assignment: CDR1 LGHDT and CDR2 YNNKEL (reference sequence). The chain's CDR3 is CASSQVYSDSPYNEQFF. The CDR3, as DNA: TGTGCCAGCAGCCAAGTTTACTCCGACAGTCCCTACAATGAGCAGTTCTTC.